The 17 T cell receptor beta chains given below trace back to one sample, sequenced in a study of blood T cells in healthy people across ages. Next came a second PCR, run for about 7 to 12 cycles, which used a sample-barcoded 5' primer along with a J-beta primer mix. From the 5' RACE reads, TCRdb called clonotypes with MiXCR, one entry per CDR3 protein. The data hold under 1 million distinct CDR3 sequences, with under 45% observed a single time. The material sequenced was blood. These receptor sequences come from a man aged 60 to 69 in good health.

This clonotype came up a few times. The J gene is TRBJ1-5, the V gene TRBV20-1, with TRBD1 matching over 7 bases. V dropped 0 bases and J dropped 5; count of bases not matched to a gene: 10. CDR3 length equals 16 residues. Germline V gene sequence: CDR1 DFQATT, CDR2 SNEGSKA (reference sequence). The CDR3 region is CSAREELTGVDQPQHF. In DNA form, the CDR3 reads TGCAGTGCTAGAGAGGAGCTAACAGGGGTGGATCAGCCCCAGCATTTT.

CDR3 DNA: TGTGCCAGCAAGGGGGAGGGTAATTCACCCCTCCACTTT. It yields the protein CASKGEGNSPLHF. V and J are TRBV12-3 or TRBV12-4 and TRBJ1-6, with D perhaps matching TRBD1 (6 bases). The CDR3 covers 13 residues. The V gene lost 7 bases and the J gene lost 6 bases, with 10 bases spanning the gap.

The chain combines TRBV30 with TRBJ1-5, with D uncertain. Germline-derived CDR1 and CDR2 are GTSNPN and SVGIG (reference sequence). Trimming took 0 bases from V and 5 from J, leaving 8 bases between them. This CDR3 is built from 13 residues. The CDR3 sequence: CAWSVRFDQPQHF. Written as DNA, the CDR3 is TGTGCCTGGAGTGTCCGCTTTGATCAGCCCCAGCATTTT.

The count of this clonotype is one. Its ends do not fully match the called genes, so a read error is possible. The J gene is TRBJ2-3, the V gene TRBV20-1; the match to TRBD2 covers 9 bases. This CDR3 is built from 15 residues. Germline values: CDR1 DFQATT, CDR2 SNEGSKA (reference sequence). CDR3 nucleotides: TGCAGTGCTAGGAGAGCAGCGGGGGGCCTAGATACGCAGTGTTTT. This gives the protein CSARRAAGGLDTQCF.

The chain uses TRBV6-6 and TRBJ2-5; 10 nucleotides line up with TRBD1. Per the germline V gene, CDR1 is MNHNY and CDR2 is SVGAGI (reference sequence). The CDR3 consists of 15 residues. Trimming removed 5 bases from V and 5 bases from J; junction bases left unmatched: 8. In DNA form, the CDR3 reads TGTGCCAGCAGTGCCCGACAGGGGGCCAGTGAGACCCAGTACTTC. Its protein is CASSARQGASETQYF.

The J gene is TRBJ1-6, the V gene TRBV4-3; D is unresolved. CDR1 LGHNA and CDR2 YSLEER come from the germline V gene. Trimming took off 3 bases at V and 7 bases at J, with 10 bases between the two ends. The CDR3 has 14 residues. CDR3 protein: CASSQATWNSPLHF. Written as DNA, the CDR3 is TGCGCCAGCAGCCAGGCCACATGGAATTCACCCCTCCACTTT.

This clonotype appeared a few times. The chain uses TRBV5-6 and TRBJ2-5; D assignment may be TRBD1 or TRBD2 (5 bases each). V shed 1 base and J shed 4 bases, with 14 bases lying between them. The CDR3 totals 15 residues. Germline V lookup: CDR1 SGHDT, CDR2 YYEEEE. The CDR3 region is CASSLRGRIGETQYF. The CDR3 DNA reads as TGTGCCAGCAGCTTGCGGGGCAGGATTGGAGAGACCCAGTACTTC.

This clonotype has a handful of counts. The chain is built from TRBV6-1 and TRBJ1-2; no clear D. CDR1 and CDR2 (germline): MNHNS, SASEGT. The CDR3 is 12 residues long. Trimming shortened V by 4 bases and J by 9 bases, and 12 bases separated the two germline ends. The CDR3 protein is CASSAVVVSYTF. The CDR3 nucleotides read TGTGCCAGCAGTGCAGTCGTGGTGAGCTACACCTTC.

J is TRBJ2-5 and V is TRBV6-6; D unclear. This CDR3 is built from 15 residues. Germline CDR1 MNHNY, CDR2 SVGAGI (reference sequence). V was trimmed by 0 bases and J by 4 bases, leaving 12 bases between them. CDR3 coding DNA: TGTGCCAGCAGTTACTCGCTATACGATATAGAGACCCAGTACTTC. Translating it yields CASSYSLYDIETQYF.

This clonotype was seen only a few times. The chain employs TRBV5-5 and TRBJ2-5, with D possibly being TRBD2 (6 bases). Germline V gene lookup returns CDR1 SGHKS and CDR2 YYEKEE (reference sequence). Between the trimmed V and J ends, which lost 4 bases and 7 bases, there was a span of 14 bases. CDR3 length equals 13 residues. The CDR3 loop reads CASSQDLEGTQYF. CDR3 sequence (DNA): TGTGCCAGCAGCCAGGACTTGGAGGGGACCCAGTACTTC. Combining the CDR3 with reference TRBV5-5 and TRBJ2-5 gives the whole variable domain DAGVTQSPTHLIKTRGQQVTLRCSPISGHKSVSWYQQVLGQGPQFIFQYYEKEERGRGNFPDRFSARQFPNYSSELNVNALLLGDSALYLCASSQDLEGTQYFGPGTRLLVL.

This clonotype was recorded a few times. This chain links TRBV4-1 with TRBJ2-3; D not resolved. V lost 0 bases and J 3 bases, leaving 7 bases between the germline ends. Per the germline V gene, CDR1 is MGHRA and CDR2 is YSYEKL. The CDR3 has 14 residues. CDR3: CASSQDEATDTQYF. Here the CDR3 DNA reads TGCGCCAGCAGCCAAGACGAGGCAACAGATACGCAGTATTTT.

This clonotype was found a few times. The V call is TRBV29-1, the J call TRBJ2-7, with D unresolved. CDR3 length: 13 residues. Germline V gives CDR1 SQVTM, CDR2 ANQGSEA. V was shortened by 7 bases and J by 0 bases, with 13 bases between the two germline ends. For the CDR3, the DNA is TGCAGCGCACAAGGGCCCCTCTCCTACGAGCAGTACTTC. This encodes CSAQGPLSYEQYF.

The chain combines TRBV20-1 with TRBJ2-5, with TRBD2 identical over 9 bases. V dropped 5 bases and J dropped 4; count of bases not matched to a gene: 5. The CDR3 has 13 residues. In germline, CDR1 is DFQATT, CDR2 SNEGSKA (reference sequence). In DNA form, the CDR3 reads TGCAGTGCTGCGGGGGGGGCCGGAGAGACCCAGTACTTC. As protein: CSAAGGAGETQYF.

V usage is TRBV11-3 and J usage is TRBJ2-6; no definite D call. Trimming took off 1 base at V and 0 bases at J, with 13 bases between the two ends. CDR3 length: 18 amino acids. Germline CDR1 is SGHNT and CDR2 is YENEEA. As DNA, the CDR3 is TGTGCCAGCAGCTTAGCACCCGGACGGTACTCTGGGGCCAACGTCCTGACTTTC. Protein: CASSLAPGRYSGANVLTF.

This clonotype was counted between two and nine times. V is TRBV20-1 and J is TRBJ2-7, with 8 bases identical to TRBD1. J lost 0 bases, V lost 5 bases, and 6 bases had no gene match. The CDR3 spans 14 residues. Germline-derived CDR1 and CDR2 are DFQATT and SNEGSKA (reference sequence). The CDR3 loop reads CSAYRTGSSYEQYF. The CDR3 coding sequence is TGCAGTGCTTACCGGACAGGGTCCTCCTACGAGCAGTACTTC.

This clonotype was found a few times. The chain links TRBV9 to TRBJ2-1, with 16 bases aligning to TRBD2. This CDR3 region has 17 residues. Germline V gene data show CDR1 as SGDLS and CDR2 as YYNGEE. V shed 4 bases and J 4 bases; nucleotides not matched to a gene: 5. For the CDR3, the DNA is TGTGCCAGCAGCCCCGGGACTAGCGGGGGGGATTACAATGAGCAGTTCTTC. Encoded protein: CASSPGTSGGDYNEQFF.

In its sample, this clonotype was seen a few times. This chain uses TRBV6-1 with TRBJ2-3; 9 bases are shared with TRBD1. The J segment lost 4 bases and the V segment lost 2 bases, leaving 1 base of the junction unmatched. CDR1 and CDR2 from the germline V gene are MNHNS and SASEGT. This CDR3 has 14 residues. The CDR3, as DNA: TGTGCCAGCAGTGAACGGGACAGGGCAGATACGCAGTATTTT. Its protein product is CASSERDRADTQYF.